The 20 T cell receptor beta chains listed next were all sequenced from one sample in a study of CD8+CD57+ T cells in acquired aplastic anemia. Template material for TCR beta VDJ and CDR3 profiling consisted of genomic DNA. One entry per CDR3 protein results from TCRdb running MiXCR on the reads. The sample shows around 290,000 distinct CDR3 sequences, roughly 59% of them seen only once. Patients picked for sequencing had shown CD8+CD57+ cell expansion detected by flow cytometry. Specimen: sorted CD4+, CD8+, or CD8+CD57+ T cells (not recorded which) from PBMCs. The receptors here all came from a human donor with aplastic anemia.

The rearrangement links TRBV4-1 to TRBJ2-1, with TRBD1 as a possible D gene (5 bases). The germline V and J ends were trimmed by 1 base and 4 bases, with 8 bases remaining between them. The CDR3 consists of 14 residues. Germline V CDR1 and CDR2: MGHRA, YSYEKL. CDR3 loop: CASSQGQLYNEQFF. The CDR3, as DNA: TGCGCCAGCAGCCAAGGACAGCTTTACAATGAGCAGTTCTTC.

This clonotype was counted a few times. This chain links TRBV7-2 with TRBJ2-7; TRBD2 agrees at 8 bases. Germline V CDR1 and CDR2: SGHTA, FQGNSA. The CDR3 loop spans 16 amino acids. After removal of 1 base from V and 2 bases from J, the junction contained 7 bases not matched to a gene. The CDR3 DNA sequence: TGTGCCAGCAGCTTAGAGGTTAGCGGGGCGACCTACGAGCAGTACTTC. This translates into CASSLEVSGATYEQYF. The full variable domain, with the rest looked up from reference TRBV7-2 and TRBJ2-7, is GAGVSQSPSNKVTEKGKDVELRCDPISGHTALYWYRQSLGQGLEFLIYFQGNSAPDKSGLPSDRFSAERTGGSVSTLTIQRTQQEDSAVYLCASSLEVSGATYEQYFGPGTRLTVT.

This clonotype has ten or more counts. This chain joins TRBV6-5 and TRBJ2-1; 11 positions match TRBD2. The germline gives CDR1 MNHEY, CDR2 SVGAGI. The CDR3 runs to 15 residues. J gave up 7 bases and V 5 bases, and 7 bases lay outside the gene matches. CDR3 nucleotide sequence: TGTGCCAGCAGTCAAACTAGCGGGAGATGGAATGAGCAGTTCTTC. It encodes CASSQTSGRWNEQFF.

This clonotype occurred many times. The rearrangement joins TRBV20-1 to TRBJ2-7; no definite D call. Germline loops: CDR1 DFQATT, CDR2 SNEGSKA (reference sequence). The CDR3 covers 14 residues. Trimming removed 0 bases from V and 3 bases from J, with 12 bases in between. CDR3 sequence: CSARDRSGYYEQYF. The CDR3 bases are TGCAGTGCTAGAGATCGGTCAGGATACTACGAGCAGTACTTC.

In this sample, this clonotype turned up many times. V is TRBV5-6 and J is TRBJ1-1; 7 bases map to TRBD1. Trimming removed 4 bases from V and 7 bases from J; junction bases left unmatched: 10. Germline lookup yields CDR1 SGHDT and CDR2 YYEEEE. There are 14 residues in the CDR3. In nucleotides, the CDR3 is TGTGCCAGCAGCCCGACGAACAGGGGTATTGAAGCTTTCTTT. Translating it yields CASSPTNRGIEAFF.

This rearrangement joins TRBV7-9 to TRBJ2-6, with a possible D match to TRBD1 (5 bases). Germline assignment: CDR1 SEHNR and CDR2 FQNEAQ (reference sequence). Deletions cut 3 bases from V and 6 bases from J, with 6 bases between. This CDR3 is built from 13 residues. The CDR3 loop reads CASSFGQANVLTF. CDR3 DNA: TGTGCCAGCAGCTTCGGACAGGCCAACGTCCTGACTTTC.

Notes on this clonotype: Mismatch with germline at one junction end may stem from a read error. CDR3 residues: CASSLGTGKAQYF. Here the CDR3 DNA reads TGTGCTAGCAGCTTAGGGACAGGGAAAGCGCAGTATTTT. The chain is built from TRBV7-3 and TRBJ2-3; 9 bases fit TRBD1. The CDR3 runs to 13 residues. Germline CDR1 and CDR2: SGHTA and FQGTGA. The variable domain in full, completed from reference TRBV7-3 and TRBJ2-3, reads GAGVSQTPSNKVTEKGKYVELRCDPISGHTALYWYRQSLGQGPEFLIYFQGTGAADDSGLPNDRFFAVRPEGSVSTLKIQRTERGDSAVYLCASSLGTGKAQYFGPGTRLTVL.

The V call is TRBV7-9, the J call TRBJ2-3, with D perhaps matching TRBD1 or TRBD2 (6 bases each). Trimming took off 1 base at V and 2 bases at J, with 13 bases between the two ends. This CDR3 spans 16 amino acids. Per the germline V gene, CDR1 is SEHNR and CDR2 is FQNEAQ (reference sequence). CDR3 in amino acids: CASSLVMGGLTDTQYF. CDR3 sequence (DNA): TGTGCCAGCAGCTTAGTGATGGGGGGCCTCACAGATACGCAGTATTTT.

The sample holds one count of this clonotype. At one end, the junction sequence differs from germline, possibly due to a read error. J is TRBJ2-7 and V is TRBV5-1; D is perhaps TRBD1 (6 bases). The CDR3 covers 13 residues. Germline values: CDR1 SGHRS, CDR2 YFSETQ. For the CDR3, the DNA is TGTGCCAGTGGGTCAGACAGGTGGCGAGAGCAGTACTTC. Protein sequence: CASGSDRWREQYF.

This clonotype has a handful of counts. The V call is TRBV15, the J call TRBJ2-7; 7 nucleotides line up with TRBD1. After removal of 3 bases from V and 5 bases from J, the junction contained 10 bases not matched to a gene. Germline assignment: CDR1 LNHNV and CDR2 YYDKDF (reference sequence). This CDR3 region has 15 residues. DNA of the CDR3: TGTGCCACCAGCAGGCCGGGACAGAGGATCCACGAGCAGTACTTC. The encoded protein is CATSRPGQRIHEQYF.

The rearrangement links TRBV5-4 to TRBJ1-6; D is undetermined. CDR3 length: 14 amino acids. Trimming removed 3 bases from V and 9 bases from J, with 13 bases in between. Germline V lookup: CDR1 SGHNT, CDR2 YYREEE (reference sequence). CDR3 sequence (DNA): TGTGCCAGCAGCTCTGCTGGGGAACCTTCACCCCTCCACTTT. Its translation is CASSSAGEPSPLHF.

Concerning this clonotype: Sequence at one end of the junction differs from germline and may be a read error. The chain combines TRBV10-1 with TRBJ1-4; tentative D call: TRBD1 (5 bases). CDR3 length: 15 amino acids. CDR1 is WNHNN and CDR2 is SYGVQD in the germline V gene (reference sequence). CDR3 nucleotides: TGTGCCAGCAGCGTGGGACCGGGAAATAATGAAAAACTGTTTTTT. This codes for CASSVGPGNNEKLFF.

This clonotype was seen many times. The chain couples TRBV6-5 to TRBJ1-2, with no clear D. V was pared by 6 bases and J by 7 bases, with 12 bases between. This CDR3 has 12 residues. Germline V lookup: CDR1 MNHEY, CDR2 SVGAGI. In DNA, the CDR3 is TGTGCCAGCAGGGTGTCGGGCGGTGGCTACACCTTC. As protein: CASRVSGGGYTF.

This clonotype came up many times. The rearrangement joins TRBV9 to TRBJ2-1; tentatively, D is TRBD2 (5 bases). V shed 0 bases and J shed 10 bases, with 14 bases lying between them. Germline CDR1 is SGDLS and CDR2 is YYNGEE. The CDR3 consists of 14 residues. Here the CDR3 reads CASSVEPEGVEQFF. In nucleotides, the CDR3 is TGTGCCAGCAGCGTAGAGCCCGAGGGAGTAGAGCAGTTCTTC.

The J gene is TRBJ1-4, the V gene TRBV29-1; 7 bases line up with TRBD1. Looked up from germline, CDR1 is SQVTM and CDR2 is ANQGSEA. Trimming took 8 bases from V and 4 from J; bases not matched to a gene: 7. The CDR3 covers 13 residues. CDR3 sequence: CSCSGTDNEKLFF. The CDR3 nucleotides read TGCAGCTGCTCCGGGACAGATAATGAAAAACTGTTTTTT. Drawing the rest from reference TRBV29-1 and TRBJ1-4, the complete variable domain is SAVISQKPSRDICQRGTSLTIQCQVDSQVTMMFWYRQQPGQSLTLIATANQGSEATYESGFVIDKFPISRPNLTFSTLTVSNMSPEDSSIYLCSCSGTDNEKLFFGSGTQLSVL.

The table lists this clonotype with many counts. The chain has TRBV5-1 and TRBJ1-1; unclear D gene. The germline V gene has CDR1 SGHRS and CDR2 YFSETQ. Deletions cut 0 bases from V and 6 bases from J, with 12 bases between. CDR3 length equals 14 residues. For the CDR3, the DNA is TGCGCCAGCAGCTTGGCCCCCCCCGGGCCTGAAGCTTTCTTT. As protein: CASSLAPPGPEAFF. The variable domain in full, completed from reference TRBV5-1 and TRBJ1-1, reads KAGVTQTPRYLIKTRGQQVTLSCSPISGHRSVSWYQQTPGQGLQFLFEYFSETQRNKGNFPGRFSGRQFSNSRSEMNVSTLELGDSALYLCASSLAPPGPEAFFGQGTRLTVV.

V usage is TRBV7-9 and J usage is TRBJ1-1, with D unclear. CDR1 is SEHNR and CDR2 is FQNEAQ in the germline V gene (reference sequence). V was clipped by 5 bases and J by 8 bases, with 12 bases between them. The CDR3 runs 12 residues. Here the CDR3 reads CASSTSAPEAFF. DNA for the CDR3: TGTGCCAGCAGCACCAGCGCCCCGGAAGCTTTCTTT.

In this sample, this clonotype turned up a few times. The chain uses TRBV15 and TRBJ1-5, with a possible D match to TRBD1 (5 bases). Between the trimmed V and J ends, which lost 0 bases and 0 bases, there was a span of 12 bases. Germline CDR1 reads LNHNV; CDR2 reads YYDKDF (reference sequence). The CDR3 has 17 amino acids. Written as DNA, the CDR3 is TGTGCCACCAGCAGAGATTTGCGGGGGATTAGCAATCAGCCCCAGCATTTT. The encoded protein is CATSRDLRGISNQPQHF.

J is TRBJ2-3 and V is TRBV24-1; possible D gene TRBD1, 6 bases. The CDR3 covers 12 residues. V was shortened by 11 bases and J by 0 bases, with 8 bases between the two germline ends. CDR1 is KGHDR, CDR2 SFDVKD, per germline. The CDR3 loop is CARTGSTDTQYF. CDR3 nucleotides: TGTGCCAGAACAGGGAGCACAGATACGCAGTATTTT.

V gene TRBV16 combines with J gene TRBJ1-2; 7 bases line up with TRBD1. The length of the CDR3 is 11 residues. V lost 4 bases and J lost 13; bases outside the gene matches: 6. Germline CDR1 reads KGHSY; CDR2 reads FQNENV. For the CDR3, the DNA is TGTGCCAGCAGCCTCGACAGGGCATTCACCTTC. Protein: CASSLDRAFTF.